Each of the 14 T cell receptor beta chains below was sequenced from the same sample in a study of blood T cell repertoires in COVID-19. Assay: immunoSEQ multiplex PCR; the TCRdb copy retains only in-frame clones and omits some. The data hold 140,000 to 150,000 clones, with under 85% observed a single time. Sequencing was done on a sample of peripheral blood. The source of these receptors is a man aged 45-60 years with active or convalescent COVID-19.

The rearrangement links TRBV11-2 to TRBJ1-1, with D uncertain. Germline CDR1 reads SGHAT; CDR2 reads FQNNGV. The CDR3 sequence is 15 residues long. Trimming cost V 5 bases and J 1 base, with 14 bases left between them. CDR3: CASSPLRTGNTEAFF. The CDR3 DNA reads as TGTGCCAGCAGCCCGTTACGTACGGGGAACACTGAAGCTTTCTTT.

The chain carries TRBV28 and TRBJ1-2; 9 bases fit TRBD1. From germline, CDR1 is MDHEN and CDR2 SYDVKM. This CDR3 is built from 16 residues. Losses at the gene ends were 5 bases for V and 7 bases for J; bases not matched to a gene: 14. The CDR3 DNA reads TGTGCCAGCAGTCTGCTTCCCGGGACAGGGAATGGTGGCTACACCTTC. Its protein product is CASSLLPGTGNGGYTF.

The chain links TRBV28 to TRBJ2-7; possible D gene TRBD2, 6 bases. V was pared by 7 bases and J by 7 bases, with 20 bases between. This CDR3 is 14 amino acids long. Germline values: CDR1 MDHEN, CDR2 SYDVKM. The CDR3 protein is CASIQDRAGREQYF. CDR3 nucleotides: TGTGCCAGCATCCAAGATCGGGCGGGGAGGGAGCAGTACTTC.

J is TRBJ2-4 and V is TRBV28, with 8 bases that match TRBD1. This CDR3 is 15 amino acids long. Trimming removed 5 bases from V and 10 bases from J; junction bases left unmatched: 13. Looked up from germline, CDR1 is MDHEN and CDR2 is SYDVKM. The CDR3 spells CASSPPDRVEGIQYF. For the CDR3, the DNA is TGTGCCAGCAGTCCACCGGACAGGGTCGAGGGTATTCAGTACTTC.

The chain employs TRBV6-1 and TRBJ2-7; 10 positions match TRBD1. The CDR3 contains 14 residues. Germline CDR1 MNHNS, CDR2 SASEGT. The V segment lost 2 bases and the J segment 3 bases; nucleotides outside the gene matches: 1. CDR3 nucleotides: TGTGCCAGCAGTGAACGGGACAGGGGCTACGAGCAGTACTTC. It encodes CASSERDRGYEQYF.

This sequence joins TRBV7-9 and TRBJ2-2; possibly TRBD1 for D (5 bases). Germline CDR1 SEHNR, CDR2 FQNEAQ (reference sequence). The CDR3 spans 13 residues. With 6 bases removed from V and 7 bases from J, the gap between germline ends came to 12 bases. The CDR3 DNA reads as TGTGCCAGCAGTTCTCAGGGTGGCGGGGAGCTGTTTTTT. This translates into CASSSQGGGELFF.

V usage is TRBV2 and J usage is TRBJ1-5, with 8 bases that match TRBD1. The germline CDR1 and CDR2 sequences are SNHLY and FYNNEI. The CDR3 has 15 residues. The ends lost 2 bases at V and 7 bases at J; junction bases unmatched: 7. The CDR3 DNA sequence: TGTGCCAGCAGTGAATTGGCAGGGGGCGGGCAGCCCCAGCATTTT. Translated: CASSELAGGGQPQHF.

The V gene is TRBV4-2, the J gene TRBJ1-5; tentative D call: TRBD1 (5 bases). V lost 1 base to trimming and J lost 0 bases, with 10 bases between them. The CDR3 spans 16 residues. The germline V gene encodes CDR1 LGHNA and CDR2 YNFKEQ. CDR3 protein: CASSQGQGYSNQPQHF. As DNA, the CDR3 is TGTGCCAGCAGCCAAGGGCAGGGTTATAGCAATCAGCCCCAGCATTTT.

This chain links TRBV27 with TRBJ2-7, with D perhaps TRBD1 (6 bases). The V gene's germline CDR1 is MNHEY and CDR2 SMNVEV (reference sequence). The CDR3 is made up of 16 amino acids. With 2 bases removed from V and 3 bases from J, the gap between germline ends came to 17 bases. The CDR3 bases are TGTGCCAGCAGTTTAGCCCCTGCCAGGGGCTACTACGAGCAGTACTTC. Its protein product is CASSLAPARGYYEQYF.

This clone appeared a single time. The CDR3 DNA follows: TGTGCCAGCAGTTACATTCTAGCGGGGTCCTCTGGGGCCAACGTCCTGACTTTC. Its translation is CASSYILAGSSGANVLTF. V is TRBV6-2 or TRBV6-3 and J is TRBJ2-6, with 9 nucleotides matching TRBD2. V was clipped by 2 bases and J by 0 bases; unmatched bases: 5. Germline lookup yields CDR1 MNHEY and CDR2 SVGEGT. The CDR3 has 18 residues.

This clone was observed a single time. This chain connects TRBV5-1 to TRBJ2-2; TRBD2 aligns across 10 bases. This CDR3 region has 18 residues. Trimming at V came to 0 bases and at J to 0 bases, leaving 5 bases not matched to a gene. Germline V gene data show CDR1 as SGHRS and CDR2 as YFSETQ. The DNA of the CDR3 is TGCGCCAGCAGCTTGGAGTTAGCGGGGGGTGCGAACACCGGGGAGCTGTTTTTT. It translates to CASSLELAGGANTGELFF. The full variable domain, its missing parts supplied by reference TRBV5-1 and TRBJ2-2, is KAGVTQTPRYLIKTRGQQVTLSCSPISGHRSVSWYQQTPGQGLQFLFEYFSETQRNKGNFPGRFSGRQFSNSRSEMNVSTLELGDSALYLCASSLELAGGANTGELFFGEGSRLTVL.

The chain employs TRBV6-5 and TRBJ1-5, with a tentative D call TRBD1 (6 bases). CDR1 and CDR2 from the germline V gene are MNHEY and SVGAGI. There are 14 residues in the CDR3. V was trimmed by 6 bases and J by 1 base, leaving 10 bases between them. The CDR3 reads CASSSDRSNQPQHF. CDR3 bases: TGTGCCAGCAGCTCCGACAGGAGCAATCAGCCCCAGCATTTT.

The CDR3 loop reads CASSQDSAGGREQYF. CDR3 coding DNA: TGTGCCAGCAGCCAAGATTCAGCGGGGGGTAGGGAGCAGTACTTC. The chain recombines TRBV3-1 (or the pseudogene TRBV3-2) with TRBJ2-7, with 9 bases fitting TRBD2. The CDR3 length is 15 residues. In germline, CDR1 is LGHDT, CDR2 YNNKEL (reference sequence). Losses at the gene ends were 0 bases for V and 7 bases for J; bases not matched to a gene: 7.

This clone was seen a few times. The V call is TRBV30, the J call TRBJ1-2, with D possibly TRBD1 on 5 matching bases. Trimming took 4 bases from V and 6 from J, leaving 12 bases between them. Germline CDR1 and CDR2: GTSNPN and SVGIG (reference sequence). CDR3 length: 12 residues. The CDR3 region has the DNA TGTGCCTGGACCCGGGACTGGGATGGCTACACCTTC. Encoded protein: CAWTRDWDGYTF.